These 6 T cell receptor beta chains originate from one sample sequenced in a study of blood T cells in healthy people across ages. For the second PCR, which ran for roughly 6 to 11 cycles, a sample-barcoded 5' primer and a J-beta primer mix were used. MiXCR, applied by TCRdb to the 5' RACE reads, yields one record per CDR3 protein. The table includes around 2 million distinct CDR3 sequences, about two fifths detected once. Source material: blood. These TCRs come from a human donor in good health.

In its sample, this clonotype was seen a few times. This rearrangement joins TRBV5-1 to TRBJ2-7; no firm D call. V was pared by 0 bases and J by 0 bases, with 10 bases between. The CDR3 loop spans 15 amino acids. Germline CDR1 reads SGHRS; CDR2 reads YFSETQ. In DNA, the CDR3 is TGCGCCAGCAGCTTGGAACGGGCCGACTCCTACGAGCAGTACTTC. Its translation: CASSLERADSYEQYF.

This clonotype was counted ten times or more. This chain links TRBV29-1 with TRBJ2-7, with D perhaps matching TRBD2 (6 bases). The V end lost 4 bases, the J end lost 1 base, and 11 bases lay between the germline ends. The CDR3 contains 13 residues. Germline lookup yields CDR1 SQVTM and CDR2 ANQGSEA. Here the CDR3 DNA reads TGCAGCGTTGTCTGGGCGGGATCCTACGAGCAGTACTTC. This translates into CSVVWAGSYEQYF.

The chain employs TRBV7-8 and TRBJ1-2; D possibly corresponds to TRBD1 (6 bases). The CDR3 consists of 18 residues. The V gene's germline CDR1 is SGHVS and CDR2 FQNEAQ. Trimming stripped 1 base from V and 8 bases from J, with 26 bases between. The CDR3 reads CASSLVRQGQLSSRGYTF. The CDR3 bases are TGTGCCAGCAGCTTAGTGCGCCAGGGACAACTATCTTCTCGCGGCTACACCTTC.

This clonotype was observed a few times. This chain joins TRBV4-2 and TRBJ2-1; possible D gene TRBD2, 6 bases. The germline V gene encodes CDR1 LGHNA and CDR2 YNFKEQ. Trimming removed 1 base at V and 7 bases at J, with 11 bases between. The CDR3 extends over 14 amino acids. The CDR3 bases are TGTGCCAGCAGCCAAGTTGCGGGAATAAATGAGCAGTTCTTC. Amino acids: CASSQVAGINEQFF.

This clonotype was detected only a few times. V and J are TRBV12-3 or TRBV12-4 and TRBJ1-2; 9 bases are a match to TRBD1. The trim removed 6 bases at V and 4 bases at J, leaving 15 bases unmatched. The CDR3 spans 17 residues. The CDR3 nucleotides read TGTGCCAGCAGAACTTCATCGGGACAGGGTAGAGGCTATGGCTACACCTTC. Its protein product is CASRTSSGQGRGYGYTF.

V and J are TRBV29-1 and TRBJ2-7, with 7 bases lining up with TRBD1. Looked up from germline, CDR1 is SQVTM and CDR2 is ANQGSEA. The length of the CDR3 is 14 residues. With 3 bases clipped from V and 5 bases from J, the junction kept 10 bases outside the gene matches. This CDR3 is CSVEGLTGTNEQYF. The CDR3 bases are TGCAGCGTTGAGGGGTTGACAGGGACCAACGAGCAGTACTTC.